These 30 T cell receptor beta chains share one sample of origin, sequenced in a study of T-cell reconstitution after alpha-beta-depleted transplantation in children. Using unique molecular identifiers, the investigators prepared the TCRbeta library. TCRdb fed the PCR reads into MiXCR, producing one record per CDR3 protein. The repertoire includes 900,000 or so distinct CDR3 sequences, 15% to 20% of them detected once, and approximately 5% sits in the top ten. The material sequenced was PBMCs, mostly from graft donor cells, taken 360 days after TCRalphabeta/CD19-depleted stem cell transplant. These receptors all stem from a male patient aged 5 to 17 who had a stem cell transplant for acute lymphoblastic leukemia, so the T cells may come from the graft donor.

The V and J genes are TRBV5-1 and TRBJ2-7; 8 nucleotides line up with TRBD2. J lost 7 bases, V lost 2 bases, and 14 bases had no gene match. This CDR3 has 16 residues. The germline gives CDR1 SGHRS, CDR2 YFSETQ. The CDR3: CASSLPPSGRSREQYF. CDR3 coding DNA: TGCGCCAGCAGCTTACCTCCAAGCGGGAGATCAAGGGAGCAGTACTTC. Together with reference TRBV5-1 and TRBJ2-7, the CDR3 gives the full variable domain: KAGVTQTPRYLIKTRGQQVTLSCSPISGHRSVSWYQQTPGQGLQFLFEYFSETQRNKGNFPGRFSGRQFSNSRSEMNVSTLELGDSALYLCASSLPPSGRSREQYFGPGTRLTVT.

This clonotype was counted between two and nine times. The J gene is TRBJ2-3, the V gene TRBV7-9, with TRBD2 matching 8 bases. CDR1 is SEHNR and CDR2 is FQNEAQ in the germline V gene (reference sequence). The junction had 5 bases not matched to a gene; V was cut back by 5 bases and J by 1 base. The CDR3 loop spans 15 amino acids. The CDR3 nucleotides are TGTGCCAGCAGCCTCTCGGGACTAGGCACAGATACGCAGTATTTT. It encodes CASSLSGLGTDTQYF.

This clonotype turned up a few times. The V and J genes are TRBV3-1 and TRBJ2-1; D gene unclear. Germline CDR1 and CDR2: LGHDT and YNNKEL (reference sequence). V lost 4 bases to trimming and J lost 0 bases, with 19 bases between them. The CDR3 covers 18 residues. The CDR3 here is CASSLLHGSRSSYNEQFF. The CDR3 bases are TGTGCCAGCAGCCTCCTTCACGGGTCGAGGAGCTCCTACAATGAGCAGTTCTTC.

The rearrangement uses TRBV7-2 and TRBJ2-7; D is ambiguous. Trimming took 5 bases from V and 3 from J, leaving 20 bases between them. The CDR3 runs 16 residues. CDR1 and CDR2 (germline): SGHTA, FQGNSA. CDR3: CASSPPGVHSGYEQYF. CDR3 DNA sequence: TGTGCCAGCAGCCCGCCGGGCGTCCATTCTGGCTACGAGCAGTACTTC.

The chain joins TRBV4-2 to TRBJ2-1; D might be TRBD1 (6 bases). The germline V gene has CDR1 LGHNA and CDR2 YNFKEQ. V lost 1 base and J 8 bases, leaving 15 bases between the germline ends. The CDR3 contains 15 residues. CDR3 loop: CASSQGPGAMDEQFF. In DNA, the CDR3 is TGTGCCAGCAGCCAAGGGCCAGGGGCGATGGATGAGCAGTTCTTC.

In this sample, this clonotype turned up a few times. The rearrangement joins TRBV3-1 to TRBJ2-1, with a weak D call TRBD1 (5 bases). The CDR3 is 14 residues long. Germline loops: CDR1 LGHDT, CDR2 YNNKEL (reference sequence). Trimming cost V 4 bases and J 7 bases, with 14 bases left between them. In DNA, the CDR3 is TGTGCCAGCAGCCCCTTCGATAGGGGTAATGAGCAGTTCTTC. Translated, it gives CASSPFDRGNEQFF.

This clonotype was seen more than once but under ten times. The chain combines TRBV5-1 with TRBJ2-1; TRBD1 might be the D (5 bases). This CDR3 contains 16 residues. Germline-derived CDR1 and CDR2 are SGHRS and YFSETQ. V shed 4 bases and J shed 2 bases, with 16 bases lying between them. The CDR3 spells CASSPRSGNTYNEQFF. DNA for the CDR3: TGCGCCAGCAGCCCGAGATCAGGGAATACCTACAATGAGCAGTTCTTC.

This clonotype was observed a few times. The rearrangement links TRBV7-2 to TRBJ2-2; TRBD2 matches at 8 bases. The V gene's germline CDR1 is SGHTA and CDR2 FQGNSA. After removal of 7 bases from V and 4 bases from J, the junction contained 11 bases not matched to a gene. The CDR3 sequence is 16 residues long. CDR3 loop: CASTPAGTRSTGELFF. The CDR3 DNA is TGTGCCAGCACCCCGGCAGGGACTAGATCCACCGGGGAGCTGTTTTTT.

The chain joins TRBV3-1 to TRBJ1-4; D is possibly TRBD1 (6 bases). Germline V gives CDR1 LGHDT, CDR2 YNNKEL (reference sequence). V lost 1 base, J lost 5 bases, and 20 bases lay in between. This CDR3 region has 18 residues. The CDR3 protein is CASSQAAWTVGSNEKLFF. For the CDR3, the DNA is TGTGCCAGCAGCCAAGCAGCTTGGACAGTGGGATCCAATGAAAAACTGTTTTTT.

This clonotype has only a few counts. This chain joins TRBV4-2 and TRBJ2-1; 11 bases line up with TRBD2. V lost 3 bases and J lost 4; bases outside the gene matches: 5. The CDR3 contains 16 residues. CDR1 LGHNA and CDR2 YNFKEQ come from the germline V gene. The DNA for the CDR3 is TGTGCCAGCAGCCAGGTAGCGGGAGGGGGTTACAATGAGCAGTTCTTC. Its protein product is CASSQVAGGGYNEQFF.

The CDR3 here is CASSLGAGTGYNEQFF. DNA of the CDR3: TGCGCCAGCAGCCTTGGGGCCGGGACAGGGTACAATGAGCAGTTCTTC. The chain employs TRBV5-1 and TRBJ2-1; 9 nucleotides match TRBD1. The CDR3 extends over 16 amino acids. Trimming removed 4 bases from V and 4 bases from J; junction bases left unmatched: 9. Per germline, CDR1 SGHRS and CDR2 YFSETQ.

The chain combines TRBV9 with TRBJ2-2; D is unclear. Trimming removed 6 bases at V and 1 base at J, with 7 bases between. Per germline, CDR1 SGDLS and CDR2 YYNGEE. The length of the CDR3 is 13 residues. The CDR3 bases are TGTGCCAGCAAAGGGATGAACACCGGGGAGCTGTTTTTT. It is translated as CASKGMNTGELFF.

This clonotype was recorded at least ten times. This chain links TRBV7-7 with TRBJ2-1, with D perhaps TRBD2 (6 bases). The CDR3 extends over 15 amino acids. The germline V gene encodes CDR1 SSHAT and CDR2 FNYEAQ (reference sequence). The V gene lost 5 bases and the J gene lost 3 bases, with 14 bases spanning the gap. CDR3 loop: CASSPRRAGYNEQFF. CDR3 in DNA: TGTGCCAGCAGCCCACGGAGGGCTGGCTACAATGAGCAGTTCTTC.

The chain couples TRBV6-1 to TRBJ2-1; perhaps TRBD2 as D (6 bases). From germline, CDR1 is MNHNS and CDR2 SASEGT. Trimming removed 7 bases at V and 4 bases at J, with 17 bases between. The CDR3 runs to 15 residues. The CDR3 DNA follows: TGTGCCAGCACCTCTTGGCAGGGAGGTTACAATGAGCAGTTCTTC. Translation: CASTSWQGGYNEQFF.

This clonotype came up many times. This chain joins TRBV6-2 or TRBV6-3 and TRBJ2-7; perhaps TRBD2 as D (6 bases). CDR1 is MNHEY, CDR2 SVGEGT, per germline. With 6 bases removed from V and 6 bases from J, the gap between germline ends came to 12 bases. The CDR3 is made up of 12 amino acids. The DNA of the CDR3 is TGTGCCAGCAGCTGGAGGGTGGGCGAGCAGTACTTC. Protein product: CASSWRVGEQYF.

The chain is built from TRBV5-1 and TRBJ2-7; D possibly corresponds to TRBD1 (6 bases). Trimming cost V 0 bases and J 5 bases, with 12 bases left between them. The germline gives CDR1 SGHRS, CDR2 YFSETQ. There are 14 residues in the CDR3. CDR3 sequence reads: CASSLGQEADEQYF. DNA of the CDR3: TGCGCCAGCAGCTTGGGACAGGAGGCTGACGAGCAGTACTTC.

This clonotype was seen only a few times. The V gene is TRBV15, the J gene TRBJ2-7; D is possibly TRBD1 (5 bases). CDR1 and CDR2 from the germline V gene are LNHNV and YYDKDF (reference sequence). Deletions cut 2 bases from V and 0 bases from J, with 8 bases between. The CDR3 has 14 residues. CDR3 region: CATSRQGSSYEQYF. CDR3 nucleotides: TGTGCCACCAGCAGACAGGGTAGCTCCTACGAGCAGTACTTC.

The chain couples TRBV7-9 to TRBJ2-1; D unresolved. The germline CDR1 and CDR2 sequences are SEHNR and FQNEAQ (reference sequence). The CDR3 consists of 11 residues. V was trimmed by 1 base and J by 14 bases, leaving 9 bases between them. Here the CDR3 DNA reads TGTGCCAGCAGCTTAGAGGCGAATAAGTTCTTC. Amino acids: CASSLEANKFF.

The rearrangement uses TRBV29-1 and TRBJ2-7; TRBD1 is a possible D gene (6 bases). This CDR3 region has 15 residues. Between the trimmed V and J ends, which lost 4 bases and 3 bases, there was a span of 19 bases. The V gene's germline CDR1 is SQVTM and CDR2 ANQGSEA. The CDR3 bases are TGCAGCGTTGGCCTACAGGGAAGGGCCCTCTACGAGCAGTACTTC. Protein product: CSVGLQGRALYEQYF.

This clonotype appeared a few times. The DNA of the CDR3 is TGTGCCAGCAGCTTATCGGGCGGAGTCCCCTACTACGAGCAGTACTTC. Amino acids: CASSLSGGVPYYEQYF. This chain connects TRBV7-6 to TRBJ2-7; D ambiguous. The V end lost 2 bases, the J end lost 3 bases, and 17 bases lay between the germline ends. From germline, CDR1 is SGHVS and CDR2 FNYEAQ. The CDR3 length is 16 residues.

The chain combines TRBV5-1 with TRBJ2-3; D possibly corresponds to TRBD2 (5 bases). V shed 3 bases and J shed 0 bases, with 17 bases lying between them. There are 17 residues in the CDR3. CDR1 and CDR2 (germline): SGHRS, YFSETQ. The DNA of the CDR3 is TGCGCCAGCAGCTACCTCTGGGAGCGGAGTAGCACAGATACGCAGTATTTT. Its translation: CASSYLWERSSTDTQYF.

This clonotype appeared a few times. The CDR3 sequence: CATLPEQLSYNEQFF. The CDR3 DNA sequence: TGTGCCACCCTACCCGAGCAGCTATCCTACAATGAGCAGTTCTTC. J is TRBJ2-1 and V is TRBV2; D is uncertain. The V end was cut by 10 bases, the J end by 1 base, with 17 bases between. The CDR3 contains 15 residues. From germline, CDR1 is SNHLY and CDR2 FYNNEI.

This clonotype was observed a handful of times. The chain uses TRBV11-2 and TRBJ2-1, with D possibly matching TRBD1 (5 bases). There are 14 residues in the CDR3. V lost 2 bases, J lost 6 bases, and 11 bases lay in between. Germline assignment: CDR1 SGHAT and CDR2 FQNNGV. DNA of the CDR3: TGTGCCAGCAGCTTATATCCAGGGCCCAATGAGCAGTTCTTC. It translates to CASSLYPGPNEQFF.

This clonotype has at least ten counts. This sequence joins TRBV7-3 and TRBJ2-1, with D perhaps matching TRBD2 (5 bases). Deletions cut 9 bases from V and 6 bases from J, with 12 bases between. CDR3 length equals 12 residues. Germline V CDR1 and CDR2: SGHTA, FQGTGA. CDR3 coding DNA: TGTGCCAGATGGAGGAGAGGCAATGAGCAGTTCTTC. This translates into CARWRRGNEQFF.

There are a few counts of this clonotype. This CDR3 is CSATGTSGMYEQFF. The CDR3 nucleotides are TGCAGTGCTACCGGGACTAGCGGGATGTATGAGCAGTTCTTC. The chain is built from TRBV20-1 and TRBJ2-1, with TRBD2 identical over 13 bases. Germline lookup yields CDR1 DFQATT and CDR2 SNEGSKA (reference sequence). V trimming: 4 bases; J trimming: 8 bases; junction bases outside the gene matches: 5. The CDR3 runs 14 residues.

The chain has TRBV12-3 or TRBV12-4 and TRBJ1-2; D unresolved. The CDR3 spans 14 residues. V lost 2 bases, J lost 6 bases, and 13 bases lay in between. CDR3 amino acids: CASSLSRPSNGYTF. CDR3 DNA sequence: TGTGCCAGCAGTTTAAGTCGGCCGAGCAATGGCTACACCTTC.

The chain has TRBV21-1 and TRBJ2-3; no DNA check was done on the table's D call, TRBD2. TRBV21-1 is a pseudogene locus. This CDR3 is built from 16 residues. The CDR3 spells CASSKTRTTYTDTQYF. CDR3 bases: TGTGCCAGCAGCAAAACCAGGACTACTTACACAGATACGCAGTATTTT.

This clonotype has ten or more counts. This chain uses TRBV27 with TRBJ2-7, with no clear D. Germline CDR1 reads MNHEY; CDR2 reads SMNVEV (reference sequence). V lost 7 bases, J lost 2 bases, and 9 bases lay in between. This CDR3 is 12 amino acids long. The CDR3 DNA follows: TGTGCCAGCACCGGACGGACCTACGAGCAGTACTTC. This gives the protein CASTGRTYEQYF.

This clonotype was observed many times. The chain recombines TRBV29-1 with TRBJ1-1; TRBD1 is a possible D gene (5 bases). CDR1 is SQVTM and CDR2 is ANQGSEA in the germline V gene. Trimming removed 5 bases from V and 1 base from J, with 11 bases in between. This CDR3 has 13 amino acids. The CDR3 sequence: CSVNQGTNTEAFF. The CDR3 region has the DNA TGCAGCGTTAACCAGGGCACGAACACTGAAGCTTTCTTT.

The sample holds a few counts of this clonotype. CDR3 bases: TGCGCCAGCAGCTTGGAGCGGGATTATGAGACCCAGTACTTC. Translation gives CASSLERDYETQYF. The genes are TRBV5-1 and TRBJ2-5; 7 nucleotides match TRBD2. In germline, CDR1 is SGHRS, CDR2 YFSETQ. The CDR3 is made up of 14 amino acids. The V gene end was trimmed by 0 bases and the J gene end by 5 bases; junction bases not matched to a gene: 4.